This T cell receptor beta chain comes out of a study of cytomegalovirus exposure and HLA in healthy donors. V shed 0 bases and J 3 bases; nucleotides not matched to a gene: 8. The germline CDR1 and CDR2 sequences are SGHNT and YYREEE (reference sequence). This CDR3 comprises 17 residues. As for this clone: What it binds is unknown.

Study outcomes and limitations: There were some V segments, including TRBV6-2 and TRBV6-3, excluded as indistinguishable. Most of the TCR beta V segments (in an earlier analysis) were productive either about 90% or about 30% of the time. The authors later linked a missense DCLRE1C variant to TCR beta V- and J-gene trimming.

60 Vbeta and 13 Jbeta primers were used in PCR. In the original processing: Around 80 million unique TCR beta chains, about 11 million of them shared, were counted by a later analysis. TCRdb's copy holds only in-frame clones and misses some; the assay was immunoSEQ multiplex PCR. That table supplies the V and J calls and clone size; D and trimming were determined from the DNA. The repertoire holds roughly 100,000 clones, with 70% to 75% as singletons. V usage is TRBV5-4 and J usage is TRBJ2-3, with 9 bases fitting TRBD2. The sample comprised PBMCs. This sequence was found in a woman aged 18-29 years in good health and CMV-seropositive. DNA of the CDR3: TGTGCCAGCAGCTTGGCGGTGGTAGCGGGAGAGACAGATACGCAGTATTTT. Translated: CASSLAVVAGETDTQYF.